This T cell receptor (beta chain) comes out of a study of shared clonotypes between healthy human individuals. As defined, naive CD8 cells were CD45RO-negative and positively selected for CCR7, with terminally differentiated effector memory CD45RA+ cells excluded. Assay: immunoSEQ multiplex PCR; the TCRdb copy retains only in-frame clones and omits some. The sample holds around 2,000,000 clones, 85% to 95% seen once. Trimming removed 7 bases at V and 0 bases at J, with 13 bases between. CDR3 length: 15 amino acids. The germline CDR1 and CDR2 sequences are MNHEY and SMNVEV (reference sequence). The TCR originated in a young man in good health. Some clones in this sample may be carry-over from other donors' samples. Source material: naive CD8+ T cells from PBMCs. The rearrangement links TRBV27 to TRBJ2-1; D ambiguous. Here the CDR3 reads CASNIFPSSYNEQFF. The CDR3 bases are TGTGCCAGCAATATATTCCCGAGCTCCTACAATGAGCAGTTCTTC.